The 32 T cell receptor beta chains below come from one sample, sequenced in a study of T cells in pancreatic ductal adenocarcinoma. TCRdb's copy holds only in-frame clones and misses some; the assay was immunoSEQ multiplex PCR. The sample has roughly 17,000 clones; more than 70% are singletons. No neoadjuvant therapy was given to the selected pancreatic ductal adenocarcinoma patients before their surgery. Sequencing used PBMCs. Source of these receptors: a human donor with pancreatic ductal adenocarcinoma.

The genes are TRBV29-1 and TRBJ1-2; D may be TRBD1 (5 bases). Germline values: CDR1 SQVTM, CDR2 ANQGSEA. Trimming shortened V by 0 bases and J by 2 bases, and 16 bases separated the two germline ends. The CDR3 extends over 16 amino acids. The CDR3, as DNA: TGCAGCGTTGAAGATCAGAATAGGGGTCCCAACTATGGCTACACCTTC. Its protein is CSVEDQNRGPNYGYTF.

The chain uses TRBV18 and TRBJ2-3; 14 bases match TRBD2. J gave up 2 bases and V 1 base, and 8 bases lay outside the gene matches. CDR1 and CDR2 (germline): KGHSH, LQKENI. This CDR3 is 19 amino acids long. CDR3 DNA: TGTGCCAGCTCACCACGGAGACTAGCGGGGGGGGAAGTCACAGATACGCAGTATTTT. It is translated as CASSPRRLAGGEVTDTQYF.

This rearrangement joins TRBV6-6 to TRBJ1-3, with no clear D. There are 13 residues in the CDR3. The V gene lost 6 bases and the J gene lost 8 bases, with 14 bases spanning the gap. Germline V gene data show CDR1 as MNHNY and CDR2 as SVGAGI (reference sequence). CDR3 nucleotide sequence: TGTGCCAGCAGACACGGGAGTGTTGACACCATATATTTT. Translating gives CASRHGSVDTIYF.

This chain links TRBV5-1 with TRBJ2-5; 10 bases line up with TRBD2. V lost 0 bases to trimming and J lost 5 bases; unmatched junction nucleotides: 4. CDR1 is SGHRS and CDR2 is YFSETQ in the germline V gene. The CDR3 is made up of 15 amino acids. Written as DNA, the CDR3 is TGCGCCAGCAGCTTGGAGCTAGCGGGGGTTGAGACCCAGTACTTC. Its protein product is CASSLELAGVETQYF. Complete variable domain (other parts from reference TRBV5-1 and TRBJ2-5): KAGVTQTPRYLIKTRGQQVTLSCSPISGHRSVSWYQQTPGQGLQFLFEYFSETQRNKGNFPGRFSGRQFSNSRSEMNVSTLELGDSALYLCASSLELAGVETQYFGPGTRLLVL.

The J gene is TRBJ1-5, the V gene TRBV5-6, with D perhaps matching TRBD1 (5 bases). Germline loops: CDR1 SGHDT, CDR2 YYEEEE. The CDR3 length is 14 residues. Between the trimmed V and J ends, which lost 2 bases and 6 bases, there was a span of 12 bases. As DNA, the CDR3 is TGTGCCAGCAGCTTCGGGCAGGGTGGTCAGCCCCAGCATTTT. Protein product: CASSFGQGGQPQHF.

The rearrangement links TRBV5-1 to TRBJ2-5; 7 bases map to TRBD1. The germline CDR1 and CDR2 sequences are SGHRS and YFSETQ. J lost 1 base, V lost 4 bases, and 4 bases had no gene match. This CDR3 has 14 residues. The CDR3 DNA sequence: TGCGCCAGCAGCGTCGGGACAGCCCAAGAGACCCAGTACTTC. Protein sequence: CASSVGTAQETQYF.

V is TRBV5-6 and J is TRBJ2-7; 9 bases are a match to TRBD1. The CDR3 extends over 13 amino acids. The V and J ends lost 5 bases and 2 bases, in that order; junction bases with no gene match: 2. Per the germline V gene, CDR1 is SGHDT and CDR2 is YYEEEE. The CDR3 spells CASSWDRAYEQYF. The CDR3 region has the DNA TGTGCCAGCAGTTGGGACAGGGCCTACGAGCAGTACTTC. Together with reference TRBV5-6 and TRBJ2-7, the CDR3 gives the full variable domain: DAGVTQSPTHLIKTRGQQVTLRCSPKSGHDTVSWYQQALGQGPQFIFQYYEEEERQRGNFPDRFSGHQFPNYSSELNVNALLLGDSALYLCASSWDRAYEQYFGPGTRLTVT.

The chain combines TRBV7-9 with TRBJ1-1; D not certain. The germline V gene has CDR1 SEHNR and CDR2 FQNEAQ (reference sequence). The CDR3 covers 13 residues. V dropped 5 bases and J dropped 8 bases, with 15 bases sitting between them. The CDR3 sequence: CASSVIKAAEAFF. CDR3 nucleotide sequence: TGTGCCAGCAGCGTAATTAAGGCGGCCGAAGCTTTCTTT.

The chain recombines TRBV5-1 with TRBJ1-4; 7 positions agree with TRBD1. The CDR3 consists of 15 residues. V gave up 4 bases and J gave up 4 bases; unmatched junction bases: 7. Germline CDR1 is SGHRS and CDR2 is YFSETQ. For the CDR3, the DNA is TGCGCCAGCAGCCTCCTAACAGGGGTTAATGAAAAACTGTTTTTT. It encodes CASSLLTGVNEKLFF.

The rearrangement uses TRBV4-2 and TRBJ2-7; D is perhaps TRBD2 (5 bases). V lost 5 bases, J lost 4 bases, and 9 bases lay in between. The CDR3 is made up of 12 amino acids. The germline V gene encodes CDR1 LGHNA and CDR2 YNFKEQ. The CDR3 DNA follows: TGTGCCAGCAGCTCAAGCGGTTACGAGCAGTACTTC. Its translation is CASSSSGYEQYF.

This clone came up a few times. The chain recombines TRBV7-8 with TRBJ1-2, with 9 positions matching TRBD1. There are 15 residues in the CDR3. CDR1 is SGHVS and CDR2 is FQNEAQ in the germline V gene. J gave up 8 bases and V 1 base, and 8 bases lay outside the gene matches. Here the CDR3 DNA reads TGTGCCAGCAGCTTAGAGGTGGACAGGGGATACGGCTACACCTTC. Its protein product is CASSLEVDRGYGYTF.

This clone was seen more than once but under ten times. CDR3 residues: CASSRDRVFGYTF. The CDR3 DNA reads TGTGCCAGCAGCCGCGACAGGGTATTCGGCTACACCTTC. The chain couples TRBV7-9 to TRBJ1-2; 7 positions match TRBD1. Trimming cost V 5 bases and J 8 bases; bases outside gene matches: 8. CDR1 is SEHNR, CDR2 FQNEAQ, per germline (reference sequence). This CDR3 is 13 amino acids long.

This clone came up once. The V and J genes are TRBV7-3 and TRBJ2-1, with 12 bases that match TRBD2. Unmatched junction bases numbered 3, after V lost 2 bases and J lost 13 bases. Germline-derived CDR1 and CDR2 are SGHTA and FQGTGA. This CDR3 has 13 amino acids. The CDR3 bases are TGTGCCAGCAGCTTAGCTAGCGGGGGGGCCCAGTTCTTC. Translating gives CASSLASGGAQFF.

V is TRBV6-5 and J is TRBJ2-2; 7 bases agree with TRBD1. V shed 0 bases, J shed 5 bases, and the junction held 3 bases outside the gene matches. This CDR3 contains 15 residues. Per the germline V gene, CDR1 is MNHEY and CDR2 is SVGAGI. The CDR3 reads CASSYSRGQTGELFF. The CDR3 coding sequence is TGTGCCAGCAGTTACTCGAGGGGGCAAACCGGGGAGCTGTTTTTT.

This rearrangement joins TRBV7-9 to TRBJ2-7; 10 bases line up with TRBD1. Looked up from germline, CDR1 is SEHNR and CDR2 is FQNEAQ (reference sequence). V lost 2 bases, J lost 7 bases, and 5 bases stayed unmatched. The CDR3 contains 14 residues. The CDR3 sequence is CASSLPDRGPEQYF. The DNA for the CDR3 is TGTGCCAGCAGCTTACCCGACAGGGGGCCTGAGCAGTACTTC.

The rearrangement links TRBV19 to TRBJ2-7; possible D gene TRBD1, 6 bases. V was cut by 5 bases and J by 3 bases, with 17 bases left in between. From germline, CDR1 is LNHDA and CDR2 SQIVND (reference sequence). The CDR3 is 15 residues long. Written as DNA, the CDR3 is TGTGCCAGTAGTCCCCGGAGACAGGACCTCTACGAGCAGTACTTC. As protein: CASSPRRQDLYEQYF.

V is TRBV4-1 and J is TRBJ1-1; 7 bases fit TRBD1. Germline loops: CDR1 MGHRA, CDR2 YSYEKL. This CDR3 region has 15 residues. V was pared by 4 bases and J by 5 bases, with 10 bases of the junction left unmatched. This CDR3 is CASSRVTGRGTEAFF. The CDR3 DNA reads as TGCGCCAGCAGCCGAGTGACAGGGCGAGGGACTGAAGCTTTCTTT.

This clone was seen once. The rearrangement joins TRBV19 to TRBJ2-2, with TRBD2 identical over 9 bases. J gave up 0 bases and V 7 bases, and 0 bases lay outside the gene matches. The length of the CDR3 is 14 residues. In germline, CDR1 is LNHDA, CDR2 SQIVND (reference sequence). Written as DNA, the CDR3 is TGTGCCAGTAAGCGGGGGGCGAACACCGGGGAGCTGTTTTTT. This sequence encodes CASKRGANTGELFF.

This clone is a singleton in its sample. The chain joins TRBV27 to TRBJ2-1; 11 nucleotides align to TRBD2. J lost 2 bases, V lost 8 bases, and 5 bases had no gene match. This CDR3 is built from 15 residues. Germline CDR1 is MNHEY and CDR2 is SMNVEV (reference sequence). The CDR3 DNA is TGTGCCAGCGCACTACTAGCGGGGGCCTACAATGAGCAGTTCTTC. Its translation is CASALLAGAYNEQFF.

Here the CDR3 reads CASSLGRQGFGELFF. The CDR3 DNA follows: TGTGCCAGCAGCTTGGGACGACAGGGGTTCGGGGAGCTGTTTTTT. The chain links TRBV5-5 to TRBJ2-2; 8 bases are shared with TRBD1. The germline V gene has CDR1 SGHKS and CDR2 YYEKEE (reference sequence). With V trimmed by 0 bases and J by 7 bases, 5 bases remained unmatched. The CDR3 has 15 amino acids.

The chain joins TRBV4-3 to TRBJ2-2; possible D gene TRBD1, 6 bases. This CDR3 is built from 15 residues. Per the germline V gene, CDR1 is LGHNA and CDR2 is YSLEER. V was cut by 0 bases and J by 7 bases, with 12 bases left in between. The CDR3 DNA reads as TGCGCCAGCAGCCAAGATACAGGGTGGAACGGGGAGCTGTTTTTT. Its translation is CASSQDTGWNGELFF.

The gene calls are TRBV5-1 and TRBJ1-6; D is ambiguous. Trimming pared 0 bases from V and 10 bases from J, leaving 14 bases between. This CDR3 spans 15 amino acids. The germline V gene has CDR1 SGHRS and CDR2 YFSETQ. CDR3 sequence (DNA): TGCGCCAGCAGCTTGGAGGCCGGGGTCGAGTCACCCCTCCACTTT. Its translation is CASSLEAGVESPLHF.

J is TRBJ2-1 and V is TRBV28, with 9 nucleotides matching TRBD2. V lost 8 bases, J lost 0 bases, and 5 bases stayed unmatched. The CDR3 extends over 15 amino acids. CDR1 is MDHEN and CDR2 is SYDVKM in the germline V gene. The CDR3 DNA sequence: TGTGCCAGCGGGACTAGCCCAAGCTCCTACAATGAGCAGTTCTTC. Amino acids: CASGTSPSSYNEQFF.

The rearrangement links TRBV5-1 to TRBJ2-6; D is uncertain. The CDR3 runs to 15 residues. Trimming left V 3 bases short and J 0 bases short, with 7 bases between. Per the germline V gene, CDR1 is SGHRS and CDR2 is YFSETQ. The CDR3 nucleotides read TGCGCCAGCAGCTGGCCTTACTCTGGGGCCAACGTCCTGACTTTC. Its translation is CASSWPYSGANVLTF. The full variable domain, completed using reference TRBV5-1 and TRBJ2-6, is KAGVTQTPRYLIKTRGQQVTLSCSPISGHRSVSWYQQTPGQGLQFLFEYFSETQRNKGNFPGRFSGRQFSNSRSEMNVSTLELGDSALYLCASSWPYSGANVLTFGAGSRLTVL.

This clone has just one count. This chain joins TRBV11-3 and TRBJ2-7, with 7 positions matching TRBD2. CDR3 length: 16 residues. With 0 bases clipped from V and 0 bases from J, the junction kept 5 bases outside the gene matches. Germline CDR1 is SGHNT and CDR2 is YENEEA. The CDR3 region has the DNA TGTGCCAGCAGCTTAGATGCGGGGGTGAGCTCCTACGAGCAGTACTTC. It encodes CASSLDAGVSSYEQYF. The variable domain in full, completed from reference TRBV11-3 and TRBJ2-7, reads EAGVVQSPRYKIIEKKQPVAFWCNPISGHNTLYWYLQNLGQGPELLIRYENEEAVDDSQLPKDRFSAERLKGVDSTLKIQPAELGDSAVYLCASSLDAGVSSYEQYFGPGTRLTVT.

The chain has TRBV18 and TRBJ2-7; TRBD1 aligns across 7 bases. V lost 3 bases, J lost 2 bases, and 7 bases stayed unmatched. Germline loops: CDR1 KGHSH, CDR2 LQKENI. The CDR3 sequence is 15 residues long. CDR3 bases: TGTGCCAGCTCACCTACAGGGGTAGGCACCTACGAGCAGTACTTC. Its protein is CASSPTGVGTYEQYF. The full variable domain, rest sourced from reference TRBV18 and TRBJ2-7, is NAGVMQNPRHLVRRRGQEARLRCSPMKGHSHVYWYRQLPEEGLKFMVYLQKENIIDESGMPKERFSAEFPKEGPSILRIQQVVRGDSAAYFCASSPTGVGTYEQYFGPGTRLTVT.

This chain links TRBV11-2 with TRBJ1-4; perhaps TRBD1 as D (5 bases). With 3 bases removed from V and 0 bases from J, the gap between germline ends came to 11 bases. Germline loops: CDR1 SGHAT, CDR2 FQNNGV. This CDR3 is 16 amino acids long. CDR3 in DNA: TGTGCCAGCAGCTTCGGACAAACTGCAACTAATGAAAAACTGTTTTTT. Its translation is CASSFGQTATNEKLFF. The whole variable domain, remainder taken from reference TRBV11-2 and TRBJ1-4, is EAGVAQSPRYKIIEKRQSVAFWCNPISGHATLYWYQQILGQGPKLLIQFQNNGVVDDSQLPKDRFSAERLKGVDSTLKIQPAKLEDSAVYLCASSFGQTATNEKLFFGSGTQLSVL.

The gene calls are TRBV5-1 and TRBJ1-4, with D unresolved. The V end lost 2 bases, the J end lost 3 bases, and 11 bases lay between the germline ends. In germline, CDR1 is SGHRS, CDR2 YFSETQ. The CDR3 contains 15 residues. In nucleotides, the CDR3 is TGCGCCAGCAGCTTTTTTAGCGGACCTAATGAAAAACTGTTTTTT. Translation gives CASSFFSGPNEKLFF.

This clone showed up just once. V usage is TRBV4-2 and J usage is TRBJ2-5, with 14 bases matching TRBD2. Losses at the gene ends were 0 bases for V and 2 bases for J; bases not matched to a gene: 2. The germline gives CDR1 LGHNA, CDR2 YNFKEQ. There are 17 residues in the CDR3. The CDR3, as DNA: TGTGCCAGCAGCCAAGAAGGGACTAGCGGGGGTCAAGAGACCCAGTACTTC. It specifies CASSQEGTSGGQETQYF.

This clone was seen only once. The chain is built from TRBV7-3 and TRBJ2-3, with a tentative D call TRBD2 (7 bases). V was cut by 3 bases and J by 5 bases, with 12 bases left in between. The CDR3 runs 14 residues. Per the germline V gene, CDR1 is SGHTA and CDR2 is FQGTGA. CDR3: CASSLWGGQDTQYF. In DNA, the CDR3 is TGTGCCAGCAGCTTGTGGGGGGGCCAAGATACGCAGTATTTT.

The gene calls are TRBV11-2 and TRBJ1-4; 7 bases are shared with TRBD1. CDR3 length equals 14 residues. After removal of 5 bases from V and 8 bases from J, the junction contained 8 bases not matched to a gene. Germline-derived CDR1 and CDR2 are SGHAT and FQNNGV. CDR3 protein: CASSTGQRLEKLFF. CDR3 sequence (DNA): TGTGCCAGCAGCACGGGACAGCGCTTGGAAAAACTGTTTTTT. The whole variable domain, remainder taken from reference TRBV11-2 and TRBJ1-4, is EAGVAQSPRYKIIEKRQSVAFWCNPISGHATLYWYQQILGQGPKLLIQFQNNGVVDDSQLPKDRFSAERLKGVDSTLKIQPAKLEDSAVYLCASSTGQRLEKLFFGSGTQLSVL.

The V gene is TRBV6-5, the J gene TRBJ2-3, with D possibly matching TRBD1 (6 bases). The CDR3 extends over 13 amino acids. The ends were cut back, 5 bases at V and 4 bases at J, with 10 bases in the middle. Looked up from germline, CDR1 is MNHEY and CDR2 is SVGAGI. CDR3 DNA: TGTGCCAGCAGTCAGGGACAATCAGATACGCAGTATTTT. Residues: CASSQGQSDTQYF.